The T cell receptor (beta chain) under discussion was sequenced for a study of Graves' ophthalmopathy and Graves' hyperthyroidism. Beta-chain TCR CDR3 regions were amplified from RNA transcripts. First-round RT-PCR employed HTBI primers, with a second-round multiplex PCR after it. TCRdb re-analysed the multiplex PCR reads in MiXCR, keeping a single row per CDR3 protein. Among 500,000 to 700,000 distinct CDR3 sequences listed, about 20% were seen once. This clonotype was picked up a small number of times. The CDR3 length is 16 residues. Per the germline V gene, CDR1 is MDHEN and CDR2 is SYDVKM. The J segment lost 5 bases and the V segment lost 6 bases, leaving 12 bases of the junction unmatched.

V gene TRBV28 combines with J gene TRBJ1-3; TRBD1 agrees at 8 bases. The sequencing input was peripheral blood. The TCR originated in a woman between 18 and 29 years old with stable Graves' hyperthyroidism. Some clones in this sample may be carry-over from other donors' samples. CDR3 sequence (DNA): TGTGCCAGCAGAGACGTCCGACAGGGGCTTCGAAACACCATATATTTT. Amino acid sequence: CASRDVRQGLRNTIYF.